The 9 T cell receptor beta chains presented below share a single source sample, sequenced in a study of T-cell memory formation after mild COVID-19. TCRdb used MiXCR to reprocess the 5' RACE reads, holding one entry per CDR3 protein. This sample has 50,000 or so distinct CDR3 sequences, with around a quarter found just once. Sequenced sample: PBMCs or a T cell subset sorted from them (not recorded which). These receptors were collected from a man aged 18 to 30 who had mild COVID-19 (a few samples of this study predate the infection). Cell type and time point are not known.

This clonotype was observed a few times. The chain joins TRBV7-9 to TRBJ1-1; D ambiguous. The CDR3 extends over 16 amino acids. Germline loops: CDR1 SEHNR, CDR2 FQNEAQ (reference sequence). Between the trimmed V and J ends, which lost 2 bases and 0 bases, there was a span of 13 bases. CDR3 residues: CASSLPGLGMNTEAFF. For the CDR3, the DNA is TGTGCCAGCAGCTTACCTGGGCTGGGCATGAACACTGAAGCTTTCTTT.

The chain employs TRBV5-4 and TRBJ1-2; D is undetermined. The V and J ends lost 5 bases and 2 bases respectively, with 10 bases between them. CDR1 and CDR2 (germline): SGHNT, YYREEE (reference sequence). There are 13 residues in the CDR3. CDR3 region: CASRPGVNYGYTF. The CDR3 DNA follows: TGTGCCAGCAGGCCCGGGGTGAACTATGGCTACACCTTC. The full variable domain, with the rest looked up from reference TRBV5-4 and TRBJ1-2, is ETGVTQSPTHLIKTRGQQVTLRCSSQSGHNTVSWYQQALGQGPQFIFQYYREEENGRGNFPPRFSGLQFPNYSSELNVNALELDDSALYLCASRPGVNYGYTFGSGTRLTVV.

The chain uses TRBV6-5 and TRBJ2-7, with TRBD1 as a possible D gene (7 bases). The CDR3 is made up of 15 amino acids. Germline V gene lookup returns CDR1 MNHEY and CDR2 SVGAGI. The V and J ends lost 2 bases and 5 bases respectively, with 16 bases between them. Written as DNA, the CDR3 is TGTGCCAGCAGTTACGCAGCGGGCAGGGGGAACGAGCAGTACTTC. Its protein is CASSYAAGRGNEQYF.

This clonotype was observed many times. This chain links TRBV6-5 with TRBJ2-7, with D tentatively TRBD1 or TRBD2 (5 bases each). The CDR3 length is 14 residues. CDR1 and CDR2 (germline): MNHEY, SVGAGI. Trimming left V 8 bases short and J 1 base short, with 15 bases between. This chain's CDR3 is CASALGVGSYEQYV. DNA for the CDR3: TGTGCCAGCGCTCTGGGGGTAGGTTCCTACGAGCAGTACGTC.

This rearrangement joins TRBV7-8 to TRBJ2-5; the D is unclear. V shed 2 bases and J shed 2 bases, with 27 bases lying between them. Germline V CDR1 and CDR2: SGHVS, FQNEAQ. The CDR3 consists of 20 residues. This CDR3 reads CASSLHFPEGRTLWQETQYF. For the CDR3, the DNA is TGTGCCAGCAGCTTACATTTCCCGGAAGGTCGAACCTTGTGGCAAGAGACCCAGTACTTC. Looking up the rest from reference TRBV7-8 and TRBJ2-5 gives the full variable domain: GAGVSQSPRYKVAKRGQDVALRCDPISGHVSLFWYQQALGQGPEFLTYFQNEAQLDKSGLPSDRFFAERPEGSVSTLKIQRTQQEDSAVYLCASSLHFPEGRTLWQETQYFGPGTRLLVL.

This clonotype showed up just a few times. This chain connects TRBV6-1 to TRBJ2-7; 7 bases align to TRBD1. The CDR3 spans 13 residues. In germline, CDR1 is MNHNS, CDR2 SASEGT. Losses at the gene ends were 3 bases for V and 4 bases for J; bases not matched to a gene: 3. Written as DNA, the CDR3 is TGTGCCAGCAGTGACAGGGGGATGTACGAGCAGTACTTC. Protein: CASSDRGMYEQYF.

This chain links TRBV7-9 with TRBJ1-2, with unresolved D. The V gene's germline CDR1 is SEHNR and CDR2 FQNEAQ (reference sequence). The CDR3 extends over 14 amino acids. Trimming removed 3 bases from V and 1 base from J, with 9 bases in between. CDR3 in DNA: TGTGCCAGCAGCTTGTTGGGCGATAACTATGGCTACACCTTC. It translates to CASSLLGDNYGYTF. Drawing the rest from reference TRBV7-9 and TRBJ1-2, the complete variable domain is DTGVSQNPRHKITKRGQNVTFRCDPISEHNRLYWYRQTLGQGPEFLTYFQNEAQLEKSRLLSDRFSAERPKGSFSTLEIQRTEQGDSAMYLCASSLLGDNYGYTFGSGTRLTVV.

V and J are TRBV5-1 and TRBJ2-2, with TRBD1 identical over 8 bases. The V gene end was trimmed by 4 bases and the J gene end by 2 bases; junction bases not matched to a gene: 7. Germline CDR1 and CDR2: SGHRS and YFSETQ. CDR3 size: 16 residues. The DNA of the CDR3 is TGCGCCAGCAGCCCGCTGACAGGGGTCAACACCGGGGAGCTGTTTTTT. This translates into CASSPLTGVNTGELFF.

V is TRBV7-9 and J is TRBJ2-1, with D possibly being TRBD2 (6 bases). V lost 4 bases, J lost 2 bases, and 21 bases lay in between. Germline V lookup: CDR1 SEHNR, CDR2 FQNEAQ (reference sequence). The CDR3 totals 18 residues. The CDR3 sequence: CASSSPLGGSGAYNEQFF. As DNA, the CDR3 is TGTGCCAGCAGCTCCCCGCTTGGGGGTAGCGGCGCCTACAATGAGCAGTTCTTC.